Reported below is one T cell receptor beta chain. The data were obtained in a study of blood T cell repertoires in COVID-19. Study background: COVID-19 samples, acute and convalescent, were from the United States, Italy and Spain. Sample material is recorded as cDNA or gDNA derived from T cells, B-cell-depleted T cells, or PBMCs.

As processed by the authors: Reference gene primer amplification gave estimated nucleated cell counts. Sequenced by immunoSEQ multiplex PCR; TCRdb stores in-frame clones only, minus some. From that table come the V and J calls and clone size; the DNA was used to work out D and trimming. The data show about 220,000 clones, just over 85% seen once. In terms of age and location, participants ranged from about 18 to 90 years and lived in about two dozen US areas. The CDR3 is made up of 15 amino acids. Germline-derived CDR1 and CDR2 are MNHEY and SVGAGI. The trim removed 5 bases at V and 2 bases at J, leaving 2 bases unmatched.

This clonotype was obtained from a woman in her 40s with acute COVID-19. The sample was PBMCs or T cells enriched from blood (not recorded which). The J gene is TRBJ2-1, the V gene TRBV6-5; TRBD1 aligns across 11 bases. The CDR3, as DNA: TGTGCCAGCAGTAGGGACAGGGGGGCCTACAATGAGCAGTTCTTC. Residues: CASSRDRGAYNEQFF.